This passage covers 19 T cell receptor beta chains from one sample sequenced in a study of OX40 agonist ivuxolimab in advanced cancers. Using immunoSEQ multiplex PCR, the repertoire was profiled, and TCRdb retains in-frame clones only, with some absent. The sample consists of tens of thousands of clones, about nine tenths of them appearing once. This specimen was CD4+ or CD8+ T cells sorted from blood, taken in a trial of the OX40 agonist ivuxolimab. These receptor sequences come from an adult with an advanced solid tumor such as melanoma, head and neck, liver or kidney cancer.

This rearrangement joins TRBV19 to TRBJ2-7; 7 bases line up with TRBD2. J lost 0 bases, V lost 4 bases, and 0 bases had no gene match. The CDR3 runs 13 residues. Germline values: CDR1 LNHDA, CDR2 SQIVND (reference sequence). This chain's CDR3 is CASSSGSSYEQYF. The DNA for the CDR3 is TGTGCCAGTAGTAGCGGGAGCTCCTACGAGCAGTACTTC. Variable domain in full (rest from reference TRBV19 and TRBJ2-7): DGGITQSPKYLFRKEGQNVTLSCEQNLNHDAMYWYRQDPGQGLRLIYYSQIVNDFQKGDIAEGYSVSREKKESFPLTVTSAQKNPTAFYLCASSSGSSYEQYFGPGTRLTVT.

The CDR3 region is CASSLISANTGELFF. As DNA, the CDR3 is TGTGCCAGCAGCTTAATCTCCGCGAACACCGGGGAGCTGTTTTTT. The rearrangement uses TRBV7-3 and TRBJ2-2; D remains ambiguous. CDR1 is SGHTA, CDR2 FQGTGA, per germline. This CDR3 region has 15 residues. Trimming stripped 1 base from V and 0 bases from J, with 6 bases between.

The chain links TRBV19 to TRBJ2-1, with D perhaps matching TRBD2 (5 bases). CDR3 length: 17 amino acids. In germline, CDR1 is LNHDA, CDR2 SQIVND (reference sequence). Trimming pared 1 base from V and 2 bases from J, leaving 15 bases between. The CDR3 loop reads CASSIGRSGGPYNEQFF. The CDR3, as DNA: TGTGCCAGTAGTATAGGAAGGAGCGGCGGACCCTACAATGAGCAGTTCTTC.

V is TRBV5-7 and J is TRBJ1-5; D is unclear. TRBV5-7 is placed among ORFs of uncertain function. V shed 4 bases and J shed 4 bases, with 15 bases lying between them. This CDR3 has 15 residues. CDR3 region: CASSPRKSGNQPQHF. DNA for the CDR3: TGTGCCAGCAGCCCGCGCAAGTCTGGGAATCAGCCCCAGCATTTT.

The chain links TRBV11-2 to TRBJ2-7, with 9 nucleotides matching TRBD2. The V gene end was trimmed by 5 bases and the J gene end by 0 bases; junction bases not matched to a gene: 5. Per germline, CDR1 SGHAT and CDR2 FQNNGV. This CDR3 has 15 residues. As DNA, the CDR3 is TGTGCCAGCAGCCCCGGGACTAGCCGCTCCTACGAGCAGTACTTC. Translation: CASSPGTSRSYEQYF.

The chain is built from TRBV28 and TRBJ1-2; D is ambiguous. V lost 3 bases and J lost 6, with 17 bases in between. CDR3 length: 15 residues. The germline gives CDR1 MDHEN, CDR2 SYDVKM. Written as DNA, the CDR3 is TGTGCCAGCAGTTTTATGGTGAAGGGAAGAGATGGCTACACCTTC. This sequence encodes CASSFMVKGRDGYTF.

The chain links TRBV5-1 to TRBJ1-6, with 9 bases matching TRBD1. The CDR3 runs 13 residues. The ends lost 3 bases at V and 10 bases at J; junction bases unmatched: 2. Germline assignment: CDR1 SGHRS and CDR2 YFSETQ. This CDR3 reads CASSSDRGSPLHF. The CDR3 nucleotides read TGCGCCAGCAGCTCGGACAGGGGATCACCCCTCCACTTT.

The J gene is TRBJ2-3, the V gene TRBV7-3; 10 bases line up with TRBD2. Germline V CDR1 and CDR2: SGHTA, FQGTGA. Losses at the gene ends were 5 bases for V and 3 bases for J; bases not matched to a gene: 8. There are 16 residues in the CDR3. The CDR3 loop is CASSPLAGAGTDTQYF. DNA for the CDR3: TGTGCCAGCAGCCCCCTAGCGGGAGCGGGGACAGATACGCAGTATTTT.

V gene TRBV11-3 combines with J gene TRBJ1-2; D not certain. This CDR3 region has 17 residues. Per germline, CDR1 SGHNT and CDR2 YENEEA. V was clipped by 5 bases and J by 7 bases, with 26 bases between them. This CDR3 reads CASSPRPPHQTAGGYTF. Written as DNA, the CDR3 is TGTGCCAGCAGCCCTCGTCCCCCACATCAAACTGCTGGTGGCTACACCTTC.

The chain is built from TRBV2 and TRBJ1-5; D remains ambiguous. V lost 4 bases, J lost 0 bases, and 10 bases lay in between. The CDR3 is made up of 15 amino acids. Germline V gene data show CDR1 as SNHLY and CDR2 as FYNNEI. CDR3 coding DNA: TGTGCCAGCAGTGGAACATTGAATAGCAATCAGCCCCAGCATTTT. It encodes CASSGTLNSNQPQHF.

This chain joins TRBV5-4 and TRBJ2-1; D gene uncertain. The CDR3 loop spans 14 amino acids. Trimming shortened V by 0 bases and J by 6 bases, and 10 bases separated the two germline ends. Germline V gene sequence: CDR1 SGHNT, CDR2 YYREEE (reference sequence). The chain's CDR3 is CASSLEGGPNEQFF. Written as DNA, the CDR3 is TGTGCCAGCAGCTTGGAGGGTGGCCCCAATGAGCAGTTCTTC.

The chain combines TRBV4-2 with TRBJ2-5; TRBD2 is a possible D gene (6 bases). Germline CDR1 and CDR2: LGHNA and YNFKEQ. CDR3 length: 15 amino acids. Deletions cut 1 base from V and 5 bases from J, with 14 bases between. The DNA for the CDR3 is TGTGCCAGCAGCCAAGGGGGGGTAGGGCGGGAGACCCAGTACTTC. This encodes CASSQGGVGRETQYF.

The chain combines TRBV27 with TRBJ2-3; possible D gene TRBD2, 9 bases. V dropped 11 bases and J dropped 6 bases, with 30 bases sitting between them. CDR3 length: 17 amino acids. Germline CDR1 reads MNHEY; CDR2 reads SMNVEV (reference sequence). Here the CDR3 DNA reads TGTGCCGGGGAGACAGGGGTGAGACTAGCGGAGGAGGATACGCAGTATTTT. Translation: CAGETGVRLAEEDTQYF.

The CDR3 here is CASSYAGQGLYGYTF. CDR3 sequence (DNA): TGTGCCAGCAGTTACGCCGGACAGGGATTATATGGCTACACCTTC. The rearrangement links TRBV6-6 to TRBJ1-2; 8 nucleotides match TRBD1. The CDR3 extends over 15 amino acids. Germline lookup yields CDR1 MNHNY and CDR2 SVGAGI (reference sequence). The ends lost 2 bases at V and 5 bases at J; junction bases unmatched: 7.

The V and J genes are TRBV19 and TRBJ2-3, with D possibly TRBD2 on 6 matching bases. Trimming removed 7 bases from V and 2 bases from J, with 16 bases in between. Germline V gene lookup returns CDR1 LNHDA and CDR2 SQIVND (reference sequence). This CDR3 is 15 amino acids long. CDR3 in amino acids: CASKETGLDTDTQYF. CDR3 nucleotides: TGTGCCAGTAAGGAGACGGGACTCGACACAGATACGCAGTATTTT.

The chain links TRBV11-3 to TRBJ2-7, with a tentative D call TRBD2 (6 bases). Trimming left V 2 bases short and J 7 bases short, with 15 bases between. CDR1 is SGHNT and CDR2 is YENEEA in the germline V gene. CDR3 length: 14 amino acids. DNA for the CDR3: TGTGCCAGCAGCTTAAGGCGGGGTCCTACGGAGCAGTACTTC. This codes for CASSLRRGPTEQYF.

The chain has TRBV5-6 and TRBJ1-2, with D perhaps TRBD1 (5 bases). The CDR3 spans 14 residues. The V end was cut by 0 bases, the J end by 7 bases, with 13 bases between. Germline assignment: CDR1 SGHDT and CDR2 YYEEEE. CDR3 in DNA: TGTGCCAGCAGCTTGGTCGGGGAGGGGACTGGCTACACCTTC. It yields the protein CASSLVGEGTGYTF.

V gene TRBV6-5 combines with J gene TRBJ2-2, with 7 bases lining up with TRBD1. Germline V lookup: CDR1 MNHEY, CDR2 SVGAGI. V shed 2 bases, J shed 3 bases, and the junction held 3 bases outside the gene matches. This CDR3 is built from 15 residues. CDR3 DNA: TGTGCCAGCAGTTACCGGGACAGAGACACCGGGGAGCTGTTTTTT. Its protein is CASSYRDRDTGELFF.

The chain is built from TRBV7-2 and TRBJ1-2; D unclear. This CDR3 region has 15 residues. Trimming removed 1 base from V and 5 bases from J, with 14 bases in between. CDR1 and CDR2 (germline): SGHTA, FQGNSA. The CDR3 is CASSLGARIAYGYTF. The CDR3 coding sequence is TGTGCCAGCAGCTTAGGGGCACGGATCGCTTATGGCTACACCTTC.